The 27 T cell receptor beta chains in this list originate from one sample, sequenced in a study of shared clonotypes between healthy human individuals. The assay was immunoSEQ multiplex PCR, and TCRdb's table has in-frame clones only and misses some. The sample contains over 1.5 million clones, roughly 98% of which appear only once. Source material: naive CD4+ T cells sorted from blood. Subset given: CD45RA+ positively selected. These receptors originate from a man aged 25-45 years in good health.

The chain recombines TRBV5-4 with TRBJ2-5; D might be TRBD2 (6 bases). There are 17 residues in the CDR3. Germline CDR1 and CDR2: SGHNT and YYREEE (reference sequence). The V end was cut by 0 bases, the J end by 2 bases, with 17 bases between. The CDR3 reads CASSLVGRPKTQETQYF. The DNA of the CDR3 is TGTGCCAGCAGCTTGGTGGGGAGGCCGAAAACTCAAGAGACCCAGTACTTC.

The chain couples TRBV4-2 to TRBJ2-7; D assignment may be TRBD1 or TRBD2 (5 bases each). V was clipped by 0 bases and J by 3 bases, with 12 bases between them. Germline-derived CDR1 and CDR2 are LGHNA and YNFKEQ. This CDR3 has 15 amino acids. The CDR3: CASSQDSGRFYEQYF. The CDR3 DNA is TGTGCCAGCAGCCAAGATTCGGGACGATTCTACGAGCAGTACTTC.

The V call is TRBV20-1, the J call TRBJ1-1, with D possibly matching TRBD1 (5 bases). CDR1 and CDR2 (germline): DFQATT, SNEGSKA (reference sequence). The CDR3 runs to 11 residues. The CDR3: CRIQVDTEAFF. The CDR3 coding sequence is TGCAGAATACAGGTGGACACTGAAGCTTTCTTT.

The V gene is TRBV27, the J gene TRBJ2-7, with 10 nucleotides matching TRBD1. CDR3 length: 15 residues. CDR1 is MNHEY, CDR2 SMNVEV, per germline (reference sequence). J gave up 4 bases and V 6 bases, and 9 bases lay outside the gene matches. The CDR3 loop reads CASRFTGTGVYEQYF. As DNA, the CDR3 is TGTGCCAGCAGATTCACCGGGACAGGGGTGTACGAGCAGTACTTC.

In its sample, this clone was seen once. The rearrangement uses TRBV29-1 and TRBJ2-5; 8 positions match TRBD1. This CDR3 spans 14 amino acids. Looked up from germline, CDR1 is SQVTM and CDR2 is ANQGSEA. J was trimmed by 7 bases and V by 0 bases; bases with no gene match: 7. CDR3 region: CSVEDRRGLGTQYF. The CDR3 region has the DNA TGCAGCGTTGAAGATCGCAGGGGGCTCGGGACCCAGTACTTC.

The J gene is TRBJ2-3, the V gene TRBV2, with 9 bases that match TRBD2. The CDR3 has 15 amino acids. Germline assignment: CDR1 SNHLY and CDR2 FYNNEI. The trim removed 5 bases at V and 1 base at J, leaving 4 bases unmatched. The CDR3 sequence: CASSRPSGGTDTQYF. As DNA, the CDR3 is TGTGCCAGCAGTCGTCCTAGCGGGGGCACAGATACGCAGTATTTT.

This chain joins TRBV28 and TRBJ1-1, with TRBD1 as a possible D gene (5 bases). Germline V gives CDR1 MDHEN, CDR2 SYDVKM. CDR3 length equals 15 residues. V lost 6 bases and J 2 bases, leaving 16 bases between the germline ends. CDR3 DNA sequence: TGTGCCAGCAGACATGGGGACGGACCCAACACTGAAGCTTTCTTT. This gives the protein CASRHGDGPNTEAFF.

The chain uses TRBV19 and TRBJ1-1, with TRBD1 matching over 7 bases. Germline lookup yields CDR1 LNHDA and CDR2 SQIVND (reference sequence). The CDR3 runs 15 residues. V was pared by 5 bases and J by 0 bases, with 6 bases of the junction left unmatched. In DNA, the CDR3 is TGTGCCAGTAGTTCCAAACAGGGGATGAACACTGAAGCTTTCTTT. Amino acids: CASSSKQGMNTEAFF.

This clone was counted once. This chain connects TRBV11-2 to TRBJ2-1; 13 nucleotides match TRBD2. The CDR3 spans 16 residues. V lost 4 bases, J lost 4 bases, and 4 bases stayed unmatched. Germline V CDR1 and CDR2: SGHAT, FQNNGV. This CDR3 reads CASSSGLAGRYNEQFF. The CDR3 nucleotides read TGTGCCAGCAGCTCGGGACTAGCGGGACGGTACAATGAGCAGTTCTTC.

The chain uses TRBV7-2 and TRBJ1-5; D remains ambiguous. Germline-derived CDR1 and CDR2 are SGHTA and FQGNSA. V lost 1 base and J lost 1, with 8 bases in between. This CDR3 is built from 15 residues. The CDR3 DNA reads as TGTGCCAGCAGCTTAGTTAGTAAGAGCAATCAGCCCCAGCATTTT. It specifies CASSLVSKSNQPQHF.

V and J are TRBV4-3 and TRBJ1-5; D remains ambiguous. The CDR3 covers 15 residues. CDR1 and CDR2 (germline): LGHNA, YSLEER. The V end lost 0 bases, the J end lost 5 bases, and 11 bases lay between the germline ends. In DNA form, the CDR3 reads TGCGCCAGCAGCCAAGATCGGGCAGGTTATCAGCCCCAGCATTTT. It translates to CASSQDRAGYQPQHF.

The chain combines TRBV28 with TRBJ1-2; TRBD1 is a possible D gene (6 bases). The CDR3 totals 13 residues. Germline loops: CDR1 MDHEN, CDR2 SYDVKM. V was trimmed by 9 bases and J by 3 bases, leaving 14 bases between them. The CDR3 DNA is TGTGCCAGTCGCCCGGCAGGGGACTATGGCTACACCTTC. Protein sequence: CASRPAGDYGYTF.

The rearrangement uses TRBV7-7 and TRBJ2-3, with 14 bases that match TRBD2. The CDR3 loop spans 16 amino acids. Losses at the gene ends were 5 bases for V and 4 bases for J; bases not matched to a gene: 5. Per germline, CDR1 SSHAT and CDR2 FNYEAQ (reference sequence). The CDR3 coding sequence is TGTGCCAGCAGCCCAGGGACTAGCGGGAGCGCAGATACGCAGTATTTT. Amino acids: CASSPGTSGSADTQYF.

V usage is TRBV5-1 and J usage is TRBJ2-3, with a possible D match to TRBD2 (5 bases). Germline V gives CDR1 SGHRS, CDR2 YFSETQ. Trimming cost V 4 bases and J 0 bases, with 9 bases left between them. CDR3 size: 14 residues. CDR3 protein: CASSKEASTDTQYF. The CDR3 nucleotides are TGCGCCAGCAGCAAGGAGGCTAGCACAGATACGCAGTATTTT.

The rearrangement joins TRBV11-2 to TRBJ2-3; 16 nucleotides align to TRBD2. Germline V lookup: CDR1 SGHAT, CDR2 FQNNGV. The CDR3 totals 18 residues. Trimming at V came to 5 bases and at J to 0 bases, leaving 5 bases not matched to a gene. CDR3 residues: CASSKGLAGGRSTDTQYF. The CDR3 nucleotides read TGTGCCAGCAGCAAGGGACTAGCGGGAGGGCGGAGCACAGATACGCAGTATTTT.

This rearrangement joins TRBV7-9 to TRBJ2-3, with a tentative D call TRBD2 (5 bases). V was cut by 3 bases and J by 9 bases, with 16 bases left in between. Germline V gene lookup returns CDR1 SEHNR and CDR2 FQNEAQ (reference sequence). This CDR3 is built from 14 residues. The CDR3 reads CASSFNVGGSTQYF. CDR3 DNA sequence: TGTGCCAGCAGCTTCAACGTCGGCGGGTCGACGCAGTATTTT.

The V gene is TRBV19, the J gene TRBJ1-1; the D gene is possibly TRBD1 (5 bases). The germline V gene has CDR1 LNHDA and CDR2 SQIVND (reference sequence). The CDR3 runs to 15 residues. Deletions cut 5 bases from V and 2 bases from J, with 15 bases between. The CDR3 DNA is TGTGCCAGTAGTCTTTACGGACAACCTAACACTGAAGCTTTCTTT. This sequence encodes CASSLYGQPNTEAFF. Together with reference TRBV19 and TRBJ1-1, the CDR3 gives the full variable domain: DGGITQSPKYLFRKEGQNVTLSCEQNLNHDAMYWYRQDPGQGLRLIYYSQIVNDFQKGDIAEGYSVSREKKESFPLTVTSAQKNPTAFYLCASSLYGQPNTEAFFGQGTRLTVV.

The rearrangement links TRBV7-9 to TRBJ2-1, with D perhaps assigned TRBD1 or TRBD2 (5 bases each). Looked up from germline, CDR1 is SEHNR and CDR2 is FQNEAQ (reference sequence). The V and J ends lost 1 base and 6 bases respectively, with 13 bases between them. The CDR3 consists of 15 residues. The CDR3 here is CASSLGDRLSNEQFF. CDR3 nucleotide sequence: TGTGCCAGCAGCTTAGGGGACCGACTAAGCAATGAGCAGTTCTTC.

Concerning this clone: Sequence at one end of the junction differs from germline and may be a read error. The J gene is TRBJ2-6, the V gene TRBV7-8; D gene uncertain. The germline V gene has CDR1 SGHVS and CDR2 FQNEAQ. This CDR3 has 15 residues. The CDR3 DNA is TGTGCCAGCAGGGCCCGCTTCTCTGGAGCCAACGTCCTGACTTTC. Amino acid sequence: CASRARFSGANVLTF.

CDR3 region: CASRDRNYGYTF. CDR3 nucleotides: TGCGCCAGCAGAGACAGGAACTATGGCTACACCTTC. J is TRBJ1-2 and V is TRBV4-3; D may be TRBD1 (6 bases). CDR3 length equals 12 residues. From germline, CDR1 is LGHNA and CDR2 YSLEER. V was clipped by 6 bases and J by 2 bases, with 7 bases between them.

This chain uses TRBV9 with TRBJ2-1; tentatively, D is TRBD1 (5 bases). The length of the CDR3 is 16 residues. Germline loops: CDR1 SGDLS, CDR2 YYNGEE. V was clipped by 0 bases and J by 10 bases, with 20 bases between them. The CDR3 reads CASSVAVGVSAGEQFF. CDR3 DNA sequence: TGTGCCAGCAGCGTAGCTGTAGGTGTGTCGGCAGGGGAGCAGTTCTTC.

The rearrangement uses TRBV12-5 and TRBJ1-1, with D perhaps matching TRBD1 (6 bases). Trimming cost V 4 bases and J 2 bases, with 17 bases left between them. The V gene's germline CDR1 is LGHNT and CDR2 FRNRAP. The CDR3 has 16 amino acids. CDR3 residues: CASGSRYRAGNTEAFF. The CDR3 DNA reads as TGTGCTAGTGGTTCGCGGTACAGGGCTGGAAACACTGAAGCTTTCTTT.

V gene TRBV11-1 combines with J gene TRBJ2-7, with D unclear. The CDR3 spans 15 residues. Germline CDR1 is SGHAT and CDR2 is FQDESV (reference sequence). Deletions cut 5 bases from V and 6 bases from J, with 20 bases between. The DNA for the CDR3 is TGTGCCAGCAGCCAGAACGGGCAGCTACCTGTCGAGCAGTACTTC. This encodes CASSQNGQLPVEQYF.

The genes are TRBV15 and TRBJ1-2; tentative D call: TRBD1 (5 bases). V lost 3 bases, J lost 4 bases, and 12 bases lay in between. The CDR3 is 14 residues long. Per germline, CDR1 LNHNV and CDR2 YYDKDF (reference sequence). The CDR3 nucleotides are TGTGCCACCAGCAGTCGCAGGGACCGCTATGGCTACACCTTC. The encoded protein is CATSSRRDRYGYTF.

The CDR3 loop reads CASSYSGPPGETQYF. For the CDR3, the DNA is TGTGCCAGCAGTTACTCAGGGCCGCCGGGTGAGACCCAGTACTTC. V and J are TRBV6-5 and TRBJ2-5; D call uncertain. Germline values: CDR1 MNHEY, CDR2 SVGAGI. Trimming removed 0 bases from V and 5 bases from J, with 13 bases in between. This CDR3 has 15 residues.

About this clone itself: The sample contains more than one DNA sequence encoding this CDR3. This sequence joins TRBV18 and TRBJ2-3; D ambiguous. Germline V lookup: CDR1 KGHSH, CDR2 LQKENI. The CDR3 contains 13 residues. The V and J ends lost 6 bases and 3 bases respectively, with 10 bases between them. CDR3 in amino acids: CASSPGSTDTQYF. The CDR3 DNA is TGTGCCAGCTCGCCCGGCTCGACAGATACGCAGTATTTT.

CDR3 residues: CASSYSGQAAWELFF. In DNA form, the CDR3 reads TGTGCCAGCAGTTACTCCGGACAGGCGGCGTGGGAGCTGTTTTTT. V is TRBV6-5 and J is TRBJ2-2; the match to TRBD1 covers 7 bases. The CDR3 length is 15 residues. Germline lookup yields CDR1 MNHEY and CDR2 SVGAGI. Trimming took 0 bases from V and 9 from J; bases not matched to a gene: 7.